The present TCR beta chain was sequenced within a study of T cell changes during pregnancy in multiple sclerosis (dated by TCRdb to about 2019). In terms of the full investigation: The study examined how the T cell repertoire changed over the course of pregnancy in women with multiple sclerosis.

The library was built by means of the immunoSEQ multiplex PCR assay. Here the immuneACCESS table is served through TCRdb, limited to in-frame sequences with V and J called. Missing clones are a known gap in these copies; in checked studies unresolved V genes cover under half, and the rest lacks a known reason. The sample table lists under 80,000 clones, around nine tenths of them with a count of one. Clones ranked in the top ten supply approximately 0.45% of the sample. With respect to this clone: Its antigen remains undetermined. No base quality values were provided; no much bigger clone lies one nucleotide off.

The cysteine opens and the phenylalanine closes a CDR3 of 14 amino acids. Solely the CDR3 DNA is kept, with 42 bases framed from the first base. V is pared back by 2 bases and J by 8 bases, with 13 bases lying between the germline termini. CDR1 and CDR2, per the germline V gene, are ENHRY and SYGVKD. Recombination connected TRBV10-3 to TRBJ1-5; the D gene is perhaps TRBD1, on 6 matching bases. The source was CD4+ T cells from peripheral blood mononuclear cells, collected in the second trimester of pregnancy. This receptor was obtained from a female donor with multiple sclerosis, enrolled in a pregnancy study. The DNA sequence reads TGTGCCATCAGTGAGGCGGGGGGCGTAGAGCCCCAGCATTTT. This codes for CAISEAGGVEPQHF.